The 11 T cell receptor beta chains in this list originate from one sample, sequenced in a study of blood T cell repertoires in COVID-19. Assay used: immunoSEQ multiplex PCR; TCRdb lists only in-frame clones, some missing. The top ten clones hold 1.5% to 2% of a sample with roughly 300,000 clones, 85% to 90% of them seen once. The sequenced sample consisted of peripheral blood. These receptors all come from a young woman with COVID-19, enrolled during active disease.

The chain links TRBV5-1 to TRBJ2-3; 9 bases line up with TRBD2. CDR1 and CDR2 from the germline V gene are SGHRS and YFSETQ. V gave up 3 bases and J gave up 3 bases; unmatched junction bases: 5. This CDR3 has 15 residues. The CDR3 DNA sequence: TGCGCCAGCAGCTACGGACTAGCGAGGACAGATACGCAGTATTTT. Protein product: CASSYGLARTDTQYF.

The V and J genes are TRBV10-3 and TRBJ2-1; D call uncertain. The CDR3 length is 15 residues. Germline CDR1 reads ENHRY; CDR2 reads SYGVKD. With 0 bases removed from V and 10 bases from J, the gap between germline ends came to 16 bases. The CDR3, as DNA: TGTGCCATCAGTGAGTCGATGGTCCCCGAGGAGGAGCAGTTCTTC. Its protein product is CAISESMVPEEEQFF.

The rearrangement joins TRBV29-1 to TRBJ2-1; 10 bases are a match to TRBD2. CDR3 size: 14 residues. Unmatched junction bases numbered 6, after V lost 6 bases and J lost 4 bases. Germline loops: CDR1 SQVTM, CDR2 ANQGSEA. The CDR3 here is CSVASGGLYNEQFF. CDR3 sequence (DNA): TGCAGCGTGGCTAGCGGGGGCTTATACAATGAGCAGTTCTTC.

This clone was detected once. The chain recombines TRBV5-5 with TRBJ1-6; no firm D call. The germline V gene has CDR1 SGHKS and CDR2 YYEKEE (reference sequence). V lost 4 bases to trimming and J lost 0 bases, with 11 bases between them. This CDR3 has 16 amino acids. The CDR3 nucleotides are TGTGCCAGCAGCCCCGCCGCCAGCTCCTATAATTCACCCCTCCACTTT. Translation gives CASSPAASSYNSPLHF.

V gene TRBV6-5 combines with J gene TRBJ1-4; 9 bases match TRBD1. The V and J ends lost 8 bases and 8 bases, in that order; junction bases with no gene match: 9. This CDR3 spans 14 amino acids. Germline lookup yields CDR1 MNHEY and CDR2 SVGAGI. CDR3 nucleotides: TGTGCCAGCTCGACAGGGGGAGACGAAGAAAAACTGTTTTTT. As protein: CASSTGGDEEKLFF.

The sample holds a few counts of this clone. V and J are TRBV27 and TRBJ1-2; TRBD1 matches at 11 bases. Losses at the gene ends were 5 bases for V and 3 bases for J; bases not matched to a gene: 5. The CDR3 loop spans 15 amino acids. Germline V gene sequence: CDR1 MNHEY, CDR2 SMNVEV (reference sequence). The CDR3 here is CASSDRDRGYYGYTF. CDR3 coding DNA: TGTGCCAGCAGTGACAGGGACAGGGGGTACTATGGCTACACCTTC.

This sequence joins TRBV7-9 and TRBJ1-2; D might be TRBD1 (6 bases). This CDR3 is built from 13 residues. Looked up from germline, CDR1 is SEHNR and CDR2 is FQNEAQ (reference sequence). With 6 bases removed from V and 4 bases from J, the gap between germline ends came to 12 bases. The CDR3, as DNA: TGTGCCAGCAGTCCGGACAGACGCTATGGCTACACCTTC. Amino acids: CASSPDRRYGYTF. The variable domain in full, completed from reference TRBV7-9 and TRBJ1-2, reads DTGVSQNPRHKITKRGQNVTFRCDPISEHNRLYWYRQTLGQGPEFLTYFQNEAQLEKSRLLSDRFSAERPKGSFSTLEIQRTEQGDSAMYLCASSPDRRYGYTFGSGTRLTVV.

The chain couples TRBV9 to TRBJ2-3; TRBD2 agrees at 10 bases. The V and J ends lost 3 bases and 3 bases, in that order; junction bases with no gene match: 7. Germline loops: CDR1 SGDLS, CDR2 YYNGEE. The CDR3 spans 16 residues. The CDR3 DNA follows: TGTGCCAGCAGCGCTAACAGCGGGGGGGCAACAGATACGCAGTATTTT. The encoded protein is CASSANSGGATDTQYF. The full variable domain, rest sourced from reference TRBV9 and TRBJ2-3, is DSGVTQTPKHLITATGQRVTLRCSPRSGDLSVYWYQQSLDQGLQFLIQYYNGEERAKGNILERFSAQQFPDLHSELNLSSLELGDSALYFCASSANSGGATDTQYFGPGTRLTVL.

This sequence joins TRBV6-2 or TRBV6-3 and TRBJ1-1; tentatively, D is TRBD1 (5 bases). V dropped 6 bases and J dropped 7 bases, with 15 bases sitting between them. The CDR3 is 13 amino acids. Per germline, CDR1 MNHEY and CDR2 SVGEGT. The CDR3 DNA reads as TGTGCCAGCAGCGTAAGCAGGGTGAATGAAGCTTTCTTT. This sequence encodes CASSVSRVNEAFF.

This chain links TRBV6-5 with TRBJ1-1; the D gene is possibly TRBD1 (6 bases). The CDR3 has 15 amino acids. Germline values: CDR1 MNHEY, CDR2 SVGAGI. V was clipped by 2 bases and J by 5 bases, with 15 bases between them. CDR3 residues: CASSYPRGAKTEAFF. In nucleotides, the CDR3 is TGTGCCAGCAGTTACCCCCGGGGGGCTAAAACTGAAGCTTTCTTT.

This chain joins TRBV5-1 and TRBJ2-4, with D possibly matching TRBD1 (6 bases). V was shortened by 4 bases and J by 7 bases, with 12 bases between the two germline ends. The CDR3 is 13 amino acids. Germline loops: CDR1 SGHRS, CDR2 YFSETQ. The CDR3 bases are TGCGCCAGCAGCATAGGACAGAGGAACATTCAGTACTTC. Its protein product is CASSIGQRNIQYF.